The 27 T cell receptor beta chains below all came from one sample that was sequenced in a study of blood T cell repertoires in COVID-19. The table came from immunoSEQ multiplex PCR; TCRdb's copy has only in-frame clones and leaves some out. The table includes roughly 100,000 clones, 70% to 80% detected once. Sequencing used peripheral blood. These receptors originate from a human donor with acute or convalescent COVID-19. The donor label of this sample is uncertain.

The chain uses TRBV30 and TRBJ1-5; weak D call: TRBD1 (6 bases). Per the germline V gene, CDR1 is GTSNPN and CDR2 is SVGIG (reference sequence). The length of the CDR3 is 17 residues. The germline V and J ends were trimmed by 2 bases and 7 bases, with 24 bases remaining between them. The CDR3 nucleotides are TGTGCCTGGAGTCCCCGCGGGGGCCCCCTCCTCGGACAGCCCCAGCATTTT. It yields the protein CAWSPRGGPLLGQPQHF.

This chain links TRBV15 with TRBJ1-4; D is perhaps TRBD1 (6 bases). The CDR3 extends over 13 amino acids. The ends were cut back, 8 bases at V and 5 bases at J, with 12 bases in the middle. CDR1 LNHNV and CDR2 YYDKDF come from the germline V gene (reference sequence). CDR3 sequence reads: CATADSPNEKLFF. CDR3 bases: TGTGCCACCGCGGACAGCCCGAATGAAAAACTGTTTTTT.

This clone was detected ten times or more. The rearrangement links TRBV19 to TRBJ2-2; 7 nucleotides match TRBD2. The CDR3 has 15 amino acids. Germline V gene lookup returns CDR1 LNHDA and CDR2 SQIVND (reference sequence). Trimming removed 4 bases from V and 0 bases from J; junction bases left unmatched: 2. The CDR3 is CASSRLAPNTGELFF. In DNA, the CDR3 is TGTGCCAGTAGTAGACTAGCACCGAACACCGGGGAGCTGTTTTTT.

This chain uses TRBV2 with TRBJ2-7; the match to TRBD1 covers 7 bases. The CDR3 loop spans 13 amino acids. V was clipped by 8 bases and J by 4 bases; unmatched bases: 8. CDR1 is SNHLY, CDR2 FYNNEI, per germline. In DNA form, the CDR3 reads TGTGCCAGCGGGACAGAACGTTGGTACGAGCAGTACTTC. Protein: CASGTERWYEQYF. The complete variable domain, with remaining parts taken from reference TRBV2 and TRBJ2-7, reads EPEVTQTPSHQVTQMGQEVILRCVPISNHLYFYWYRQILGQKVEFLVSFYNNEISEKSEIFDDQFSVERPDGSNFTLKIRSTKLEDSAMYFCASGTERWYEQYFGPGTRLTVT.

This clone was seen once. This CDR3 reads CASSAYPNTVQADYGYTF. DNA of the CDR3: TGTGCCAGCAGCGCATACCCCAATACAGTTCAGGCAGACTATGGCTACACCTTC. V usage is TRBV27 and J usage is TRBJ1-2; D remains unclear. In germline, CDR1 is MNHEY, CDR2 SMNVEV (reference sequence). The CDR3 runs to 18 residues. Trimming removed 6 bases at V and 3 bases at J, with 26 bases between.

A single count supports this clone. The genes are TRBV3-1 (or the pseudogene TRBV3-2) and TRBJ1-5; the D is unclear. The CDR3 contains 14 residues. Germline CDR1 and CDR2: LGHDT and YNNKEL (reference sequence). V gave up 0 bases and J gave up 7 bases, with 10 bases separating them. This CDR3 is CASSQDWAGQPQHF. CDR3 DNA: TGTGCCAGCAGCCAAGATTGGGCGGGACAGCCCCAGCATTTT.

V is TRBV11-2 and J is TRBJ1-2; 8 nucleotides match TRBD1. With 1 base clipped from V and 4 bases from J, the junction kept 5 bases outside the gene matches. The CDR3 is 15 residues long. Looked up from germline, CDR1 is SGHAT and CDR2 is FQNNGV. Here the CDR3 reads CASSLGQGASYGYTF. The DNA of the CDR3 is TGTGCCAGCAGCTTAGGTCAGGGGGCGAGCTATGGCTACACCTTC.

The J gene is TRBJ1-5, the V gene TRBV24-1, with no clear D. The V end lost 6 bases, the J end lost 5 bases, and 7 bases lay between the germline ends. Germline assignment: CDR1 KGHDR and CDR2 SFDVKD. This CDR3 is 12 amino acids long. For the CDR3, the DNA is TGTGCCACCAGTTTCCGAGATCAGCCCCAGCATTTT. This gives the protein CATSFRDQPQHF.

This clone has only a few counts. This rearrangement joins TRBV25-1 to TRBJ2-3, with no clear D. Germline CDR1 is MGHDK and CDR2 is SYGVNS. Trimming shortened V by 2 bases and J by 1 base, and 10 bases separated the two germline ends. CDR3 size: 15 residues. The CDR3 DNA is TGTGCCAGCAGTGAAATTAACCAGGGCACAGATACGCAGTATTTT. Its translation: CASSEINQGTDTQYF.

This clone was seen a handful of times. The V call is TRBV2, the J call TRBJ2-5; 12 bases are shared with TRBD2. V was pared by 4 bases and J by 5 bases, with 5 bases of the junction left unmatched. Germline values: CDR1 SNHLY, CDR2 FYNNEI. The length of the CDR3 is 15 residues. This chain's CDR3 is CASSGRLAGEETQYF. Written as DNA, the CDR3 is TGTGCCAGCAGTGGTCGACTAGCGGGGGAGGAGACCCAGTACTTC.

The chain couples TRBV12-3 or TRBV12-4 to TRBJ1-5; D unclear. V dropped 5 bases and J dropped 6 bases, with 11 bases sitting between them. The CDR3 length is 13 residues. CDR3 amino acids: CASSTKTGQPQHF. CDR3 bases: TGTGCCAGCAGTACCAAGACTGGTCAGCCCCAGCATTTT.

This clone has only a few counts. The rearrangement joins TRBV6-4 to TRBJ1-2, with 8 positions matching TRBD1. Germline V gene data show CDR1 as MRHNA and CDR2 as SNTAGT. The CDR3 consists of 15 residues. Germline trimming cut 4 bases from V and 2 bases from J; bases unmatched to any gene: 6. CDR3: CASSVGTGSNYGYTF. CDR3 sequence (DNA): TGTGCCAGCAGTGTCGGGACAGGATCAAACTATGGCTACACCTTC.

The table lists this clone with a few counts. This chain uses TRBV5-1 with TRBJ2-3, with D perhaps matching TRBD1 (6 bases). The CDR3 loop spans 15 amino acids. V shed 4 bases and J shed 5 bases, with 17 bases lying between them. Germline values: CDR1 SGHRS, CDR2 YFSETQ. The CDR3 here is CASSPGRTEEDTQYF. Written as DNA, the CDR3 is TGCGCCAGCAGCCCGGGACGGACAGAAGAAGATACGCAGTATTTT.

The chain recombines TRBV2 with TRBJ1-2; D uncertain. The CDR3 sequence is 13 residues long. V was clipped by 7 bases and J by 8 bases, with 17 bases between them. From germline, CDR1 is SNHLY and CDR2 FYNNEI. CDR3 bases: TGTGCCAGCACTCAAGGGCCCTCGGGGGGCTACACCTTC. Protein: CASTQGPSGGYTF.

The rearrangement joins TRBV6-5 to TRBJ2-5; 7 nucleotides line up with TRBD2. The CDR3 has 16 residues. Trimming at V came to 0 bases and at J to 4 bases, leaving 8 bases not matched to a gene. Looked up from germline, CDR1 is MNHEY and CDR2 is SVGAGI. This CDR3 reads CASSYSALGGGETQYF. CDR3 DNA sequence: TGTGCCAGCAGTTACTCGGCCCTGGGGGGGGGAGAGACCCAGTACTTC.

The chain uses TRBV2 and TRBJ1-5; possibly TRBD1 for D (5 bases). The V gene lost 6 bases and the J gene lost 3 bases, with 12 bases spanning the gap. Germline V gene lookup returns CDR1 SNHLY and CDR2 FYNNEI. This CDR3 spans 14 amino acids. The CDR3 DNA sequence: TGTGCCAGCAGGACAGAGCCGGACAATCAGCCCCAGCATTTT. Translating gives CASRTEPDNQPQHF.

CDR3 nucleotide sequence: TGTGCCAGCAGCGTAGAGGGTCAGGGGACCGGGGAGCTGTTTTTT. This translates into CASSVEGQGTGELFF. This chain links TRBV9 with TRBJ2-2, with D perhaps matching TRBD1 (6 bases). V was shortened by 0 bases and J by 5 bases, with 11 bases between the two germline ends. The CDR3 extends over 15 amino acids. CDR1 SGDLS and CDR2 YYNGEE come from the germline V gene.

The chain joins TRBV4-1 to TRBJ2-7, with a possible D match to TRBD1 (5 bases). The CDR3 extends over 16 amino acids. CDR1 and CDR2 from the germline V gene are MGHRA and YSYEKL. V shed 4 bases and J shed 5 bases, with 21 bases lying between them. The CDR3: CASSRVLIGARDEQYF. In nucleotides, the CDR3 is TGCGCCAGCAGCCGGGTTTTAATAGGGGCCCGAGACGAGCAGTACTTC.

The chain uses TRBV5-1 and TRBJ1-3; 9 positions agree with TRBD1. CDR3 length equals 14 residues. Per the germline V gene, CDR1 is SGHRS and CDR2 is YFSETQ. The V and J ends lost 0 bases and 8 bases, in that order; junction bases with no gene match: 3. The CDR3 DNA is TGCGCCAGCAGCTTGGGGACAGGGGCGGACACCATATATTTT. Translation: CASSLGTGADTIYF.

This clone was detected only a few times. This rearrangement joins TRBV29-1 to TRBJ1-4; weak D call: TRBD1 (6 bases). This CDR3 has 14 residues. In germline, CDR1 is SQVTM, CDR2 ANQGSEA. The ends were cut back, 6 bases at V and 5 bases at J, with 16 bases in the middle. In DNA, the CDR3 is TGCAGCGTCCCTGCGGGGGCATTCAATGAAAAACTGTTTTTT. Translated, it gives CSVPAGAFNEKLFF.

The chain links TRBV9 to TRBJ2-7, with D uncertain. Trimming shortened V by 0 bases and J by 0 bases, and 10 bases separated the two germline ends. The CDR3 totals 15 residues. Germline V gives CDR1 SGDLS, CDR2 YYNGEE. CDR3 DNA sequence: TGTGCCAGCAGCGTAGGGCCCACGCCCTCCTACGAGCAGTACTTC. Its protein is CASSVGPTPSYEQYF.

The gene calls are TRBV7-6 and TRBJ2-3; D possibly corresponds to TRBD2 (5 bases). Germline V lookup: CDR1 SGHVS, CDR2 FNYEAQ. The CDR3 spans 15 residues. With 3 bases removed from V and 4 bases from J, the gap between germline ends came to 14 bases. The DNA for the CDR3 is TGTGCCAGCAGCTTCGGAAGGCACGGGGCAGATACGCAGTATTTT. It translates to CASSFGRHGADTQYF.

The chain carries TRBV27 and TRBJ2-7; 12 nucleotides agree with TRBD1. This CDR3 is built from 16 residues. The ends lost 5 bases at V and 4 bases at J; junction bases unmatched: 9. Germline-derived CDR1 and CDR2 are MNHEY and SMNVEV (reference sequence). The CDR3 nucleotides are TGTGCCAGCAGTCCTTTTGGGACAGGGGGCTCGTACGAGCAGTACGTC. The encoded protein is CASSPFGTGGSYEQYV.

Here the CDR3 DNA reads TGTGCCAGCACCCGGGACTGGAACACTGAAGCTTTCTTT. This gives the protein CASTRDWNTEAFF. The chain couples TRBV2 to TRBJ1-1; perhaps TRBD1 as D (5 bases). Germline assignment: CDR1 SNHLY and CDR2 FYNNEI. V dropped 7 bases and J dropped 1 base, with 10 bases sitting between them. CDR3 length: 13 residues.

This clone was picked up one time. DNA of the CDR3: TGTGCCAGCAGTTCCCGGGGGGGCGAGCAGTACTTC. It specifies CASSSRGGEQYF. V gene TRBV6-6 combines with J gene TRBJ2-7; 8 positions match TRBD2. The junction had 2 bases not matched to a gene; V was cut back by 4 bases and J by 6 bases. The CDR3 contains 12 residues. In germline, CDR1 is MNHNY, CDR2 SVGAGI (reference sequence).

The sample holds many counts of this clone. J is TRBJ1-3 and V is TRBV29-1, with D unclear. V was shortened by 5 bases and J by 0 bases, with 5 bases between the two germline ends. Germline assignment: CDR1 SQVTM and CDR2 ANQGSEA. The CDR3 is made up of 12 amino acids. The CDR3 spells CSVSGSGNTIYF. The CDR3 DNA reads TGCAGCGTTTCCGGCTCTGGAAACACCATATATTTT.

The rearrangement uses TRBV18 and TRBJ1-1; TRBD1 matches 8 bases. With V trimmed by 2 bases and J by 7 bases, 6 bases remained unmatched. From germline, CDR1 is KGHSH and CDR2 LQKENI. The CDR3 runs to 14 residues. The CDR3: CASSPDQGAGEAFF. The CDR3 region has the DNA TGTGCCAGCTCACCAGATCAGGGGGCGGGTGAAGCTTTCTTT.